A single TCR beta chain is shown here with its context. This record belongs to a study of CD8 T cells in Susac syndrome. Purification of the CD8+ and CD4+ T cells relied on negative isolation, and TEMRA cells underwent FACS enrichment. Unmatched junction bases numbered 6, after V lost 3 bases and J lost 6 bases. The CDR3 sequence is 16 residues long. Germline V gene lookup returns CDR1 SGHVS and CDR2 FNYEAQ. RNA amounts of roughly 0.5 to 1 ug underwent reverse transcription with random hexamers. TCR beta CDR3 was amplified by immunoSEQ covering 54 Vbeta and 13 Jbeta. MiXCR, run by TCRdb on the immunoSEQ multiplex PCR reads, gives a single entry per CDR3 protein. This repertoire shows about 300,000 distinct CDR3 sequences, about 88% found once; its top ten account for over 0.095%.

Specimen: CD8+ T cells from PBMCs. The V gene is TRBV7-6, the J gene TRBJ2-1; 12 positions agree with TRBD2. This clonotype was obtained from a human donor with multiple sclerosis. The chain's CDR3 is CASSLATSGSRNEQFF. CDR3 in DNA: TGTGCCAGCAGCTTGGCGACTAGCGGGAGCCGCAATGAGCAGTTCTTC. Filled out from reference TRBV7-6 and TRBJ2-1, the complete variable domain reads GAGVSQSPRYKVTKRGQDVALRCDPISGHVSLYWYRQALGQGPEFLTYFNYEAQQDKSGLPNDRFSAERPEGSISTLTIQRTEQRDSAMYRCASSLATSGSRNEQFFGPGTRLTVL.